This TCR beta chain came from a study of T cells after yellow fever vaccination. Whole-study findings and limits: A weaker but faster secondary response was observed, peaking on day 5 versus 15. A large majority of primary-vaccination clones showed up again after the booster (around 96% CD4, around 85% CD8).

In germline, CDR1 is SGDLS, CDR2 YYNGEE. The CDR3 sequence is 16 residues long. Trimming left V 1 base short and J 8 bases short, with 19 bases between. TCRdb re-called the 5' RACE reads with MiXCR, one entry per CDR3 protein. Here the sample spans 450,000 to 650,000 distinct CDR3 sequences, roughly 13% being singletons. Notes on this clonotype: What it recognizes is unknown.

The sequences come from PBMCs, collected on the day of the yellow fever booster vaccination. The clonotype originates from a man aged 25-45 years who received the YFV17D yellow fever vaccine. V and J are TRBV9 and TRBJ2-1, with D possibly being TRBD1 or TRBD2 (6 bases each). The CDR3 coding sequence is TGTGCCAGCAGCGTACTTGGGGGGCCGCATACCCATGAGCAGTTCTTC. It encodes CASSVLGGPHTHEQFF.